The 28 T cell receptor beta chains below all came from one sample that was sequenced in a study of cytomegalovirus exposure and HLA in healthy donors. 60 Vbeta and 13 Jbeta primers were used in PCR. Libraries were prepared by immunoSEQ multiplex PCR; TCRdb keeps only in-frame clonotypes and omits some of them. The table records 95,000 to 150,000 clones, roughly 87% of them present only once. Material for sequencing was PBMCs. The receptors come from a woman under 30 in good health and CMV-seronegative.

The chain is built from TRBV19 and TRBJ1-2; perhaps TRBD1 as D (6 bases). With 4 bases removed from V and 3 bases from J, the gap between germline ends came to 15 bases. The CDR3 spans 15 residues. Germline V gene sequence: CDR1 LNHDA, CDR2 SQIVND (reference sequence). Written as DNA, the CDR3 is TGTGCCAGTAGTAGCAGCAGGACAGCCCACTATGGCTACACCTTC. It specifies CASSSSRTAHYGYTF. Filled out from reference TRBV19 and TRBJ1-2, the complete variable domain reads DGGITQSPKYLFRKEGQNVTLSCEQNLNHDAMYWYRQDPGQGLRLIYYSQIVNDFQKGDIAEGYSVSREKKESFPLTVTSAQKNPTAFYLCASSSSRTAHYGYTFGSGTRLTVV.

Written as DNA, the CDR3 is TGCGCCAGCAGCCAAAATAACCATTACAGACAGGGGGCATTGAATGAGCAGTTCTTC. It translates to CASSQNNHYRQGALNEQFF. The chain recombines TRBV4-1 with TRBJ2-1; TRBD1 agrees at 10 bases. Germline CDR1 reads MGHRA; CDR2 reads YSYEKL. With 2 bases clipped from V and 7 bases from J, the junction kept 17 bases outside the gene matches. This CDR3 is built from 19 residues.

This chain connects TRBV5-5 to TRBJ2-1, with 8 bases fitting TRBD2. The trim removed 7 bases at V and 2 bases at J, leaving 8 bases unmatched. CDR3 length: 15 residues. In germline, CDR1 is SGHKS, CDR2 YYEKEE (reference sequence). CDR3 DNA sequence: TGTGCCAGCCTCGCGGCGGGAGGTCCCTACAATGAGCAGTTCTTC. Translated: CASLAAGGPYNEQFF.

This clone has just a few counts. The J gene is TRBJ2-3, the V gene TRBV2; 10 nucleotides agree with TRBD2. CDR1 and CDR2 (germline): SNHLY, FYNNEI. This CDR3 contains 18 residues. The V and J ends lost 5 bases and 1 base, in that order; junction bases with no gene match: 12. In nucleotides, the CDR3 is TGTGCCAGCAGTTCCGGTCCTGCCGGGACTAGCGGCACAGATACGCAGTATTTT. It translates to CASSSGPAGTSGTDTQYF.

This clone was recorded a few times. The chain carries TRBV6-5 and TRBJ2-1, with TRBD2 as a possible D gene (5 bases). V gave up 8 bases and J gave up 5 bases, with 13 bases separating them. The CDR3 runs to 13 residues. CDR1 and CDR2 (germline): MNHEY, SVGAGI. The CDR3 bases are TGTGCCAGCTATCCAGCGGCCCACAATGAGCAGTTCTTC. Its protein is CASYPAAHNEQFF.

This chain links TRBV9 with TRBJ1-2; perhaps TRBD1 as D (6 bases). Germline CDR1 SGDLS, CDR2 YYNGEE. There are 13 residues in the CDR3. Trimming stripped 0 bases from V and 7 bases from J, with 10 bases between. Written as DNA, the CDR3 is TGTGCCAGCAGCGTAGTAGAAGGGGGTGGCTACACCTTC. This translates into CASSVVEGGGYTF.

CDR3 sequence: CASSQSEGNTEAFF. The CDR3 DNA sequence: TGCGCCAGCAGTCAATCAGAGGGGAACACTGAAGCTTTCTTT. The chain uses TRBV23-1 and TRBJ1-1; no reliable D call. TRBV23-1 is an ORF for which the function is uncertain. The V end lost 0 bases, the J end lost 1 base, and 6 bases lay between the germline ends. CDR3 length: 14 residues.

This chain connects TRBV6-1 to TRBJ1-1; unclear D gene. V was pared by 6 bases and J by 6 bases, with 17 bases between. The CDR3 runs 14 residues. Germline CDR1 reads MNHNS; CDR2 reads SASEGT. Written as DNA, the CDR3 is TGTGCCAGCAGAGGCTCGGGTCGGGGTCCTGAAGCTTTCTTT. Its translation is CASRGSGRGPEAFF.

The V call is TRBV19, the J call TRBJ1-4; 8 bases align to TRBD1. Germline-derived CDR1 and CDR2 are LNHDA and SQIVND (reference sequence). V shed 5 bases and J 7 bases; nucleotides not matched to a gene: 9. The CDR3 runs to 15 residues. As DNA, the CDR3 is TGTGCCAGTAGTTTCCTCCAGGGGGCGACTGAAAAACTGTTTTTT. This translates into CASSFLQGATEKLFF. The full variable domain, in which reference TRBV19 and TRBJ1-4 provide the parts outside the CDR3, is DGGITQSPKYLFRKEGQNVTLSCEQNLNHDAMYWYRQDPGQGLRLIYYSQIVNDFQKGDIAEGYSVSREKKESFPLTVTSAQKNPTAFYLCASSFLQGATEKLFFGSGTQLSVL.

The sample holds a few counts of this clone. This chain connects TRBV5-1 to TRBJ1-1; D remains ambiguous. The ends were cut back, 1 base at V and 2 bases at J, with 9 bases in the middle. This CDR3 comprises 14 residues. Germline CDR1 and CDR2: SGHRS and YFSETQ. CDR3: CASSLTAVNTEAFF. The DNA for the CDR3 is TGCGCCAGCAGCTTGACGGCGGTCAACACTGAAGCTTTCTTT.

The chain links TRBV10-1 to TRBJ2-3; D not certain. The CDR3 has 14 amino acids. Germline V lookup: CDR1 WNHNN, CDR2 SYGVQD (reference sequence). With 0 bases removed from V and 1 base from J, the gap between germline ends came to 5 bases. The CDR3 sequence is CASSESGGTDTQYF. CDR3 DNA: TGCGCCAGCAGTGAGTCCGGAGGCACAGATACGCAGTATTTT.

The chain joins TRBV5-5 to TRBJ1-6, with 7 positions matching TRBD1. Looked up from germline, CDR1 is SGHKS and CDR2 is YYEKEE (reference sequence). This CDR3 comprises 16 residues. V was clipped by 1 base and J by 7 bases; unmatched bases: 8. The CDR3 bases are TGTGCCAGCAGCTTGTTTAGGGACAGAAGAAATTCACCCCTCCACTTT. Its protein is CASSLFRDRRNSPLHF.

The sample holds one count of this clone. V usage is TRBV11-3 and J usage is TRBJ2-7; the match to TRBD2 covers 14 bases. The CDR3 is 15 residues long. Trimming removed 4 bases from V and 5 bases from J; junction bases left unmatched: 4. From germline, CDR1 is SGHNT and CDR2 YENEEA. CDR3 coding DNA: TGTGCCAGCAGCTCCGGGACTAGCGGGGGCGACGAGCAGTACTTC. Translated, it gives CASSSGTSGGDEQYF.

The chain joins TRBV6-5 to TRBJ1-2; 7 bases are a match to TRBD1. This CDR3 contains 13 residues. Germline V gene sequence: CDR1 MNHEY, CDR2 SVGAGI. J lost 4 bases, V lost 6 bases, and 5 bases had no gene match. CDR3 sequence reads: CASSIRTGYGYTF. For the CDR3, the DNA is TGTGCCAGCAGCATCAGGACAGGCTATGGCTACACCTTC.

The chain carries TRBV7-9 and TRBJ1-6; D is unresolved. From germline, CDR1 is SEHNR and CDR2 FQNEAQ (reference sequence). The CDR3 extends over 14 amino acids. V was clipped by 3 bases and J by 4 bases, with 7 bases between them. The chain's CDR3 is CASSFPSYNSPLHF. In DNA form, the CDR3 reads TGTGCCAGCAGCTTCCCCAGTTATAATTCACCCCTCCACTTT.

This chain links TRBV25-1 with TRBJ2-3; weak D call: TRBD2 (6 bases). Germline loops: CDR1 MGHDK, CDR2 SYGVNS. The CDR3 contains 13 residues. With 5 bases removed from V and 6 bases from J, the gap between germline ends came to 12 bases. CDR3 DNA: TGTGCCAGCAGTCATCCCGGGACTGATACGCAGTATTTT. Encoded protein: CASSHPGTDTQYF. Full variable domain (outside the CDR3, taken from reference TRBV25-1 and TRBJ2-3): EADIYQTPRYLVIGTGKKITLECSQTMGHDKMYWYQQDPGMELHLIHYSYGVNSTEKGDLSSESTVSRIRTEHFPLTLESARPSHTSQYLCASSHPGTDTQYFGPGTRLTVL.

There are a few counts of this clone. The chain uses TRBV7-9 and TRBJ1-5; perhaps TRBD1 as D (6 bases). Per germline, CDR1 SEHNR and CDR2 FQNEAQ (reference sequence). V shed 5 bases and J shed 4 bases, with 9 bases lying between them. The CDR3 length is 13 residues. The chain's CDR3 is CASSPQGNQPQHF. The DNA for the CDR3 is TGTGCCAGCAGCCCACAGGGAAATCAGCCCCAGCATTTT. The variable domain in full, completed from reference TRBV7-9 and TRBJ1-5, reads DTGVSQNPRHKITKRGQNVTFRCDPISEHNRLYWYRQTLGQGPEFLTYFQNEAQLEKSRLLSDRFSAERPKGSFSTLEIQRTEQGDSAMYLCASSPQGNQPQHFGDGTRLSIL.

This clone was seen a few times. This chain connects TRBV14 to TRBJ1-2; 7 bases are a match to TRBD1. V shed 1 base and J 4 bases; nucleotides not matched to a gene: 9. The CDR3 is 16 amino acids. CDR1 and CDR2 (germline): SGHDN, FVKESK. This CDR3 reads CASSQGQGRRFYGYTF. As DNA, the CDR3 is TGTGCCAGCAGCCAAGGACAGGGACGTAGATTCTATGGCTACACCTTC.

V is TRBV7-2 and J is TRBJ1-2; 8 bases fit TRBD1. Unmatched junction bases numbered 8, after V lost 5 bases and J lost 3 bases. Germline loops: CDR1 SGHTA, CDR2 FQGNSA. The CDR3 length is 15 residues. The CDR3 here is CASSLQTGAYYGYTF. For the CDR3, the DNA is TGTGCCAGCAGCCTGCAGACAGGGGCCTACTATGGCTACACCTTC.

This clone has only one observation. The chain links TRBV11-2 to TRBJ1-2; D is perhaps TRBD1 (6 bases). This CDR3 contains 14 residues. V was trimmed by 5 bases and J by 5 bases, leaving 15 bases between them. The V gene's germline CDR1 is SGHAT and CDR2 FQNNGV. CDR3 protein: CASSRSNRAYGYTF. CDR3 coding DNA: TGTGCCAGCAGCAGGTCCAACAGGGCGTATGGCTACACCTTC.

CDR3 region: CASSEGARSFQETQYF. The DNA for the CDR3 is TGCGCCAGCAGCGAGGGGGCCCGTTCCTTCCAAGAGACCCAGTACTTC. The V call is TRBV5-1, the J call TRBJ2-5, with 7 bases matching TRBD1. The CDR3 covers 16 residues. Germline V gene sequence: CDR1 SGHRS, CDR2 YFSETQ. Germline trimming cut 4 bases from V and 1 base from J; bases unmatched to any gene: 10.

The J gene is TRBJ2-3, the V gene TRBV27; 8 nucleotides line up with TRBD1. The length of the CDR3 is 16 residues. V shed 7 bases and J 4 bases; nucleotides not matched to a gene: 13. The germline gives CDR1 MNHEY, CDR2 SMNVEV (reference sequence). CDR3 coding DNA: TGTGCCAGCAACCCTAGGGGACAGGTGTTCTCAGATACGCAGTATTTT. Translating gives CASNPRGQVFSDTQYF.

V is TRBV20-1 and J is TRBJ1-1, with D possibly being TRBD1 (6 bases). The CDR3 totals 10 residues. The germline V and J ends were trimmed by 6 bases and 10 bases, with 12 bases remaining between them. Per the germline V gene, CDR1 is DFQATT and CDR2 is SNEGSKA (reference sequence). In DNA, the CDR3 is TGCAGTGCCGTACAGGGAAGAGCTTTCTTT. Encoded protein: CSAVQGRAFF.

J is TRBJ2-7 and V is TRBV21-1; the table names TRBD2, a call not compared with the DNA. TRBV21-1 is a known pseudogene. This CDR3 comprises 12 residues. The CDR3 DNA sequence: TGTGCCAGCTCGAGGGTGGCCTACGAGCAGTACTTC. Translated, it gives CASSRVAYEQYF.

This sequence joins TRBV5-4 and TRBJ1-6; no definite D call. The germline V gene encodes CDR1 SGHNT and CDR2 YYREEE (reference sequence). The CDR3 sequence is 12 residues long. With 3 bases removed from V and 7 bases from J, the gap between germline ends came to 5 bases. For the CDR3, the DNA is TGTGCCAGCAGCTCGCAGAATTCACCCCTCCACTTT. Translating it yields CASSSQNSPLHF.

This clone was detected once. V and J are TRBV6-5 and TRBJ2-7, with D possibly being TRBD2 (7 bases). This CDR3 spans 14 amino acids. V lost 8 bases and J lost 2, with 16 bases in between. CDR1 and CDR2 (germline): MNHEY, SVGAGI. The CDR3 protein is CASALKGGPYEQYF. The DNA of the CDR3 is TGTGCCAGCGCTCTAAAGGGGGGGCCCTACGAGCAGTACTTC.

The J gene is TRBJ2-6, the V gene TRBV6-1; 9 nucleotides line up with TRBD1. Losses at the gene ends were 4 bases for V and 0 bases for J; bases not matched to a gene: 7. The CDR3 length is 18 residues. Germline CDR1 reads MNHNS; CDR2 reads SASEGT. CDR3 loop: CASSAGQGTRSGANVLTF. CDR3 nucleotide sequence: TGTGCCAGCAGTGCGGGACAGGGTACTCGCTCTGGGGCCAACGTCCTGACTTTC.

The chain recombines TRBV2 with TRBJ1-4; possible D gene TRBD1, 6 bases. The germline V gene encodes CDR1 SNHLY and CDR2 FYNNEI. The CDR3 loop spans 14 amino acids. V dropped 3 bases and J dropped 6 bases, with 11 bases sitting between them. The CDR3 here is CASSDSGDDEKLFF. Here the CDR3 DNA reads TGTGCCAGCAGTGACTCAGGGGACGATGAAAAACTGTTTTTT.